This TCR beta chain derives from a study of response to subunit inactivated influenza vaccine. Each CDR3 protein is one row after TCRdb ran MiXCR on the RT-PCR reads. The top ten clones hold 7.5% to 8% of a sample with about 650,000 distinct CDR3 sequences, 14% of them seen once. Study-wide results and caveats: It was suggested by the authors that few new T cells are recruited by each seasonal influenza vaccination.

This clonotype was picked up a small number of times. Its antigen is unknown. CDR1 and CDR2 (germline): LGHDT, YNNKEL (reference sequence). The CDR3 has 15 residues. Trimming removed 0 bases from V and 4 bases from J; junction bases left unmatched: 4. The origin of this receptor is a man aged 50-60 years who received an inactivated influenza vaccine. This sequence joins TRBV3-1 and TRBJ2-5; 8 nucleotides agree with TRBD2. Sequences were derived from PBMCs from blood, sampled about 14 days before vaccination. The CDR3 region is CASSQETSARETQYF. CDR3 coding DNA: TGTGCCAGCAGCCAAGAGACTAGCGCCCGAGAGACCCAGTACTTC.